This T cell receptor (beta chain) was identified during a study of beta chain features in type 1 diabetes. Study-wide results and caveats: Whatever favoring of shorter templates PCR might show would apply equally to patients and controls. In all four CD4+ subsets, TCRB CDR3 length was significantly, moderately reduced in type 1 diabetes.

Trimming cost V 5 bases and J 5 bases; bases outside gene matches: 6. Germline V gene lookup returns CDR1 SNHLY and CDR2 FYNNEI. The CDR3 is made up of 14 amino acids. A single heparinised blood sample, averaging around 120 mL, was obtained per donor. By way of CD45RO/CCR7/CD25/CD127/CD95/CD27, the CD4+ regulatory, stem cell-like memory, central memory and naive cells were sorted. Expressed TCRB transcripts were sequenced because the isolated RNA had all been reverse transcribed beforehand. Assay used: immunoSEQ multiplex PCR; TCRdb lists only in-frame clones, some missing. This sample yields 250,000 or so clones, of which around a quarter are seen a single time; under 5% belongs to the top ten. Regarding this clone: Its cognate antigen is unknown.

The sequence derives from a man younger than 40 in good health. Sequencing used central memory CD4+ T cells from blood. The chain joins TRBV2 to TRBJ2-5, with TRBD1 matching 9 bases. The CDR3 here is CASSLQGAQETQYF. In DNA, the CDR3 is TGTGCCAGCAGTCTACAGGGGGCGCAGGAGACCCAGTACTTC.